Below are 32 T cell receptor beta chains sequenced from a single sample in a study of OX40 agonist ivuxolimab in advanced cancers. Receptors were amplified or captured by the immunoSEQ multiplex PCR assay. Held by TCRdb, this immuneACCESS table contains in-frame sequences only and omits some clones. Under half of the omission traces to an unresolved V gene where checked; the cause of the rest is unknown. Across this sample there are just under 100,000 clones, with 94% seen only once. About 0.17% of the sample lies in the top ten. The specimen comprised CD4+ or CD8+ T cells sorted from blood, sampled in a trial of the OX40 agonist ivuxolimab. The receptors stem from an adult with an advanced solid tumor such as melanoma, head and neck, liver or kidney cancer.

V gene TRBV5-6 combines with J gene TRBJ1-2; weak D call: TRBD1 (5 bases). Trimming took off 2 bases at V and 7 bases at J, with 18 bases between the two ends. Germline values: CDR1 SGHDT, CDR2 YYEEEE. The CDR3 length is 15 residues. The CDR3 coding sequence is TGTGCCAGCAGCTTTGGGACGGGGCACAGTGTTGGCTACACCTTC. Its protein is CASSFGTGHSVGYTF.

On this clone itself: Given the absence of the conserved phenylalanine or tryptophan at the CDR3 end, a read error is likely. The V and J genes are TRBV19 and TRBJ1-2; 10 bases align to TRBD1. The CDR3 has 17 residues. J was trimmed by 1 base and V by 5 bases; bases with no gene match: 10. In germline, CDR1 is LNHDA, CDR2 SQIVND (reference sequence). CDR3 region: CASSLRRQGASNYGYTS. CDR3 DNA sequence: TGTGCCAGTAGTCTACGCAGACAGGGGGCCAGTAACTATGGCTACACCTCC.

The V gene is TRBV6-1, the J gene TRBJ2-7; 8 bases match TRBD2. Germline trimming cut 0 bases from V and 3 bases from J; bases unmatched to any gene: 7. The germline V gene has CDR1 MNHNS and CDR2 SASEGT. CDR3 size: 16 residues. CDR3 sequence: CASSEALTRGDYEQYF. In DNA form, the CDR3 reads TGTGCCAGCAGTGAAGCACTCACGCGGGGGGACTACGAGCAGTACTTC.

J is TRBJ2-5 and V is TRBV19; TRBD2 might be the D (5 bases). Per germline, CDR1 LNHDA and CDR2 SQIVND (reference sequence). Between the trimmed V and J ends, which lost 6 bases and 7 bases, there was a span of 15 bases. CDR3 length: 13 residues. The CDR3 is CASSLSPEGTQYF. CDR3 sequence (DNA): TGTGCCAGTAGCCTTAGCCCTGAGGGGACCCAGTACTTC.

V and J are TRBV28 and TRBJ2-1; D uncertain. The CDR3 loop spans 17 amino acids. The germline V gene has CDR1 MDHEN and CDR2 SYDVKM. Trimming pared 6 bases from V and 0 bases from J, leaving 18 bases between. CDR3: CASSPGPGRFSYNEQFF. CDR3 sequence (DNA): TGTGCCAGCAGCCCCGGTCCCGGGCGATTCTCCTACAATGAGCAGTTCTTC.

This chain joins TRBV5-4 and TRBJ2-7, with D possibly TRBD2 on 6 matching bases. With 6 bases removed from V and 5 bases from J, the gap between germline ends came to 15 bases. Germline V gene data show CDR1 as SGHNT and CDR2 as YYREEE (reference sequence). This CDR3 has 13 amino acids. The DNA for the CDR3 is TGTGCCAGCACCAGATCGGAGGGCGACGAGCAGTACTTC. The encoded protein is CASTRSEGDEQYF.

The V and J genes are TRBV6-5 and TRBJ1-2; no clear D. From germline, CDR1 is MNHEY and CDR2 SVGAGI. V shed 5 bases and J shed 10 bases, with 23 bases lying between them. The CDR3 consists of 15 residues. CDR3 region: CASSRTVAGPRDYTF. The DNA for the CDR3 is TGTGCCAGCAGTCGGACTGTCGCCGGCCCTCGAGACTACACCTTC.

This chain joins TRBV19 and TRBJ1-2; 7 bases match TRBD1. The CDR3 length is 14 residues. V dropped 5 bases and J dropped 5; count of bases not matched to a gene: 8. Germline V gene data show CDR1 as LNHDA and CDR2 as SQIVND (reference sequence). The CDR3 DNA reads as TGTGCCAGTAGTCCCCGGACAGGAGCTTATGGCTACACCTTC. This sequence encodes CASSPRTGAYGYTF.

The chain joins TRBV19 to TRBJ2-3; D is unclear. Germline CDR1 reads LNHDA; CDR2 reads SQIVND (reference sequence). Trimming took 3 bases from V and 3 from J, leaving 10 bases between them. The CDR3 has 14 residues. The CDR3 coding sequence is TGTGCCAGTAGTATGAAGGGAAGGACAGATACGCAGTATTTT. Amino acids: CASSMKGRTDTQYF.

This clone occurred once. The V gene is TRBV7-9, the J gene TRBJ1-1, with D hard to call. V gave up 7 bases and J gave up 1 base, with 13 bases separating them. Germline CDR1 is SEHNR and CDR2 is FQNEAQ (reference sequence). The CDR3 loop spans 14 amino acids. The CDR3 region is CASTLMIGNTEAFF. The CDR3 region has the DNA TGTGCCAGCACCCTTATGATTGGGAACACTGAAGCTTTCTTT.

V is TRBV2 and J is TRBJ2-3; D is ambiguous. V was shortened by 7 bases and J by 2 bases, with 10 bases between the two germline ends. The CDR3 is made up of 13 amino acids. CDR1 is SNHLY and CDR2 is FYNNEI in the germline V gene. This CDR3 is CASMAEITDTQYF. The CDR3, as DNA: TGTGCCAGCATGGCAGAAATCACAGATACGCAGTATTTT.

The V call is TRBV25-1, the J call TRBJ1-2, with TRBD1 as a possible D gene (6 bases). Trimming took 6 bases from V and 7 from J, leaving 18 bases between them. The germline gives CDR1 MGHDK, CDR2 SYGVNS. The CDR3 sequence is 14 residues long. CDR3 sequence reads: CASSLWGATVGYTF. CDR3 in DNA: TGTGCCAGCAGCCTATGGGGGGCTACGGTTGGCTACACCTTC.

The CDR3 sequence: CASSLGGGGNTIYF. DNA of the CDR3: TGTGCCAGCAGCTTGGGCGGAGGTGGAAACACCATATATTTT. V and J are TRBV11-2 and TRBJ1-3; D call uncertain. The V end was cut by 3 bases, the J end by 3 bases, with 9 bases between. The CDR3 is 14 amino acids. From germline, CDR1 is SGHAT and CDR2 FQNNGV.

This chain uses TRBV2 with TRBJ1-2; D remains ambiguous. The CDR3 runs 15 residues. V lost 3 bases and J lost 0, with 11 bases in between. Per germline, CDR1 SNHLY and CDR2 FYNNEI. The CDR3 region is CASSDVWVSNYGYTF. The CDR3 DNA reads TGTGCCAGCAGTGATGTGTGGGTCTCTAACTATGGCTACACCTTC.

This rearrangement joins TRBV18 to TRBJ1-2; no definite D call. With 6 bases removed from V and 6 bases from J, the gap between germline ends came to 20 bases. Germline CDR1 and CDR2: KGHSH and LQKENI. The CDR3 has 15 amino acids. CDR3 sequence reads: CASSRSGTLEDGYTF. DNA of the CDR3: TGTGCCAGCTCCCGTTCGGGCACACTGGAGGATGGCTACACCTTC.

The chain links TRBV28 to TRBJ2-7; perhaps TRBD1 as D (5 bases). Trimming shortened V by 3 bases and J by 1 base, and 7 bases separated the two germline ends. CDR3 length: 13 amino acids. Germline V gene sequence: CDR1 MDHEN, CDR2 SYDVKM. The CDR3 DNA sequence: TGTGCCAGCAGTTTGGGGCCGTCCTACGAGCAGTACTTC. Protein: CASSLGPSYEQYF.

The chain is built from TRBV6-5 and TRBJ1-2; D not resolved. From germline, CDR1 is MNHEY and CDR2 SVGAGI. The CDR3 runs to 12 residues. Trimming removed 7 bases at V and 7 bases at J, with 13 bases between. The CDR3 reads CASMFREAGYTF. The CDR3 region has the DNA TGTGCCAGCATGTTTCGGGAAGCTGGCTACACCTTC.

The gene calls are TRBV18 and TRBJ2-5; 8 positions agree with TRBD1. This CDR3 contains 14 residues. V was pared by 3 bases and J by 5 bases, with 5 bases of the junction left unmatched. Per germline, CDR1 KGHSH and CDR2 LQKENI. The CDR3 protein is CASSPGTGGETQYF. Written as DNA, the CDR3 is TGTGCCAGCTCACCTGGGACAGGCGGGGAGACCCAGTACTTC.

The gene calls are TRBV9 and TRBJ2-2, with 7 bases fitting TRBD1. With 4 bases clipped from V and 7 bases from J, the junction kept 10 bases outside the gene matches. The germline CDR1 and CDR2 sequences are SGDLS and YYNGEE. The CDR3 contains 15 residues. The CDR3 reads CASSRGSPGGGELFF. The CDR3 DNA reads as TGTGCCAGCAGCCGTGGATCTCCAGGGGGCGGGGAGCTGTTTTTT. Full variable domain (missing parts from reference TRBV9 and TRBJ2-2): DSGVTQTPKHLITATGQRVTLRCSPRSGDLSVYWYQQSLDQGLQFLIQYYNGEERAKGNILERFSAQQFPDLHSELNLSSLELGDSALYFCASSRGSPGGGELFFGEGSRLTVL.

The chain recombines TRBV7-2 with TRBJ1-2, with a possible D match to TRBD1 (5 bases). Deletions cut 1 base from V and 5 bases from J, with 14 bases between. From germline, CDR1 is SGHTA and CDR2 FQGNSA. This CDR3 spans 15 amino acids. Written as DNA, the CDR3 is TGTGCCAGCAGCTTAGTCCAGGGCGAATATTATGGCTACACCTTC. Its protein is CASSLVQGEYYGYTF.

The genes are TRBV7-2 and TRBJ2-7; possibly TRBD2 for D (6 bases). The germline gives CDR1 SGHTA, CDR2 FQGNSA. This CDR3 contains 14 residues. Trimming removed 1 base at V and 2 bases at J, with 9 bases between. CDR3 protein: CASSLDGGAYEQYF. As DNA, the CDR3 is TGTGCCAGCAGCTTAGACGGCGGGGCCTACGAGCAGTACTTC.

The CDR3 coding sequence is TGTGCCATCAGTGAGTCTTCCCGGACAGATACGCAGTATTTT. It translates to CAISESSRTDTQYF. This sequence joins TRBV10-3 and TRBJ2-3; D is undetermined. The germline V gene has CDR1 ENHRY and CDR2 SYGVKD. This CDR3 is 14 amino acids long. The V and J ends lost 0 bases and 3 bases respectively, with 7 bases between them.

The chain carries TRBV27 and TRBJ2-3; TRBD1 matches 8 bases. Germline CDR1 reads MNHEY; CDR2 reads SMNVEV (reference sequence). Germline trimming cut 5 bases from V and 2 bases from J; bases unmatched to any gene: 6. The CDR3 runs 15 residues. CDR3 nucleotide sequence: TGTGCCAGCAGTCCCGGACAGGGTTACACAGATACGCAGTATTTT. This encodes CASSPGQGYTDTQYF.

The gene calls are TRBV7-2 and TRBJ1-4; no firm D call. Trimming shortened V by 0 bases and J by 8 bases, and 7 bases separated the two germline ends. This CDR3 comprises 13 residues. Germline V gene lookup returns CDR1 SGHTA and CDR2 FQGNSA. The CDR3 nucleotides read TGTGCCAGCAGCTTAGCTAATGGGGAAAAACTGTTTTTT. The encoded protein is CASSLANGEKLFF.

The chain recombines TRBV10-1 with TRBJ2-3; D is uncertain. CDR1 and CDR2 from the germline V gene are WNHNN and SYGVQD (reference sequence). Trimming cost V 3 bases and J 4 bases, with 5 bases left between them. CDR3 length: 12 amino acids. The CDR3 DNA sequence: TGCGCCAGCAGTGATGAAGCAGATACGCAGTATTTT. Its translation: CASSDEADTQYF.

The rearrangement uses TRBV11-1 and TRBJ1-1; D is unclear. The CDR3 sequence is 13 residues long. Germline V gene sequence: CDR1 SGHAT, CDR2 FQDESV (reference sequence). Trimming shortened V by 2 bases and J by 1 base, and 5 bases separated the two germline ends. This chain's CDR3 is CASSLSQNTEAFF. CDR3 bases: TGTGCCAGCAGCTTAAGTCAGAACACTGAAGCTTTCTTT.

The CDR3 DNA sequence: TGTGCCAGCAGTTTATCACAGGGCGCCTACGAGCAGTACTTC. Amino acid sequence: CASSLSQGAYEQYF. The chain is built from TRBV6-5 and TRBJ2-7; a possible D gene is TRBD1 (6 bases). V was shortened by 4 bases and J by 2 bases, with 12 bases between the two germline ends. The CDR3 runs 14 residues. Germline V CDR1 and CDR2: MNHEY, SVGAGI.

The sample holds one count of this clone. The chain employs TRBV7-2 and TRBJ1-2; D perhaps matches TRBD1 (5 bases). Trimming cost V 5 bases and J 4 bases, with 11 bases left between them. This CDR3 comprises 13 residues. CDR1 SGHTA and CDR2 FQGNSA come from the germline V gene. Here the CDR3 reads CASSLLGGYGYTF. DNA of the CDR3: TGTGCCAGCAGCCTCCTGGGGGGCTATGGCTACACCTTC.

The rearrangement joins TRBV6-6 to TRBJ1-2; D unclear. CDR3 size: 13 residues. The germline V gene encodes CDR1 MNHNY and CDR2 SVGAGI (reference sequence). V lost 4 bases and J 7 bases, leaving 13 bases between the germline ends. DNA of the CDR3: TGTGCCAGCAGTTCAACGGGCGCAAGTGGCTACACCTTC. Translating gives CASSSTGASGYTF.

This clone was observed once. The gene calls are TRBV5-1 and TRBJ1-1, with a possible D match to TRBD1 (6 bases). The CDR3 has 16 residues. Per germline, CDR1 SGHRS and CDR2 YFSETQ. Trimming removed 3 bases from V and 1 base from J, with 16 bases in between. As DNA, the CDR3 is TGCGCCAGCAGCTGGCCATTGGACAGACAGAACACTGAAGCTTTCTTT. Translated: CASSWPLDRQNTEAFF.

The chain couples TRBV5-6 to TRBJ1-1; D gene unclear. Trimming left V 3 bases short and J 7 bases short, with 19 bases between. Germline lookup yields CDR1 SGHDT and CDR2 YYEEEE. The CDR3 runs to 15 residues. The CDR3 is CASSSLTFQRGEAFF. The CDR3 coding sequence is TGTGCCAGCAGCTCCTTGACATTCCAACGGGGTGAAGCTTTCTTT.

This sequence joins TRBV28 and TRBJ2-1, with 8 nucleotides matching TRBD2. The CDR3 has 16 residues. Germline CDR1 is MDHEN and CDR2 is SYDVKM. V lost 4 bases and J lost 0; bases outside the gene matches: 5. CDR3 loop: CASSSLSGSSYNEQFF. The CDR3 DNA sequence: TGTGCCAGCAGTTCCCTAAGCGGGAGCTCCTACAATGAGCAGTTCTTC.